This is a list of T cell receptor beta chains from one sample in a study of radiation and T cells in renal cell carcinoma. Generated by immunoSEQ multiplex PCR, the TCRdb table keeps only in-frame clones and is missing some. The sample yields about 130,000 clones, 82% seen once. The specimen comprised blood, sampled from a patient whose treatment included radiotherapy and nephrectomy. The receptors derive from a woman aged 55-70 years with renal cell carcinoma. Each CDR3 is given with its conserved first and last residue. D genes are given only for firm matches. The listing skips clone size in some rows; elsewhere it reads once, few, many or a size class.

>NA|TRBV19|NA|TRBJ1-2
CASSMANYGYTF
TGTGCCAGTAGTATGGCTAACTATGGCTACACCTTC
>NA|TRBV29-1|NA|TRBJ2-6
CSVDRLSGANVLTF
TGCAGCGTTGACAGGCTTTCTGGGGCCAACGTCCTGACTTTC
>NA|TRBV11-2|NA|TRBJ1-2
CASSSDRFDYGYTF
TGTGCCAGCAGCTCAGACAGGTTTGACTATGGCTACACCTTC
>NA|TRBV5-1|NA|TRBJ1-1
CASSLDWGKGKAFF
TGCGCCAGCAGCTTGGATTGGGGCAAGGGAAAAGCTTTCTTT
>NA|TRBV7-9|NA|TRBJ1-2
CASSSPGIGYTF
TGTGCCAGCAGCTCCCCAGGGATCGGCTACACCTTC
>NA|TRBV19|NA|TRBJ1-1
CASSIGRGTEAFF
TGTGCCAGTAGTATAGGCAGGGGCACTGAAGCTTTCTTT
>NA|TRBV19|NA|TRBJ2-7
CAKRQMRTPTYEQYF
TGTGCCAAGAGGCAGATGCGGACTCCAACCTACGAGCAGTACTTC
>TRBD2|TRBV7-2|NA|TRBJ2-1
CASSSLAAHNEQFF
TGTGCCAGCAGCTCACTAGCGGCCCACAATGAGCAGTTCTTC
>TRBD1|TRBV5-1|NA|TRBJ2-7
CASSLAGQGHEQYF
TGCGCCAGCAGCTTGGCCGGACAGGGTCACGAGCAGTACTTC
>TRBD1|TRBV4-1|NA|TRBJ1-1
CASSQDGRGGNTEAFF
TGCGCCAGCAGCCAAGATGGCAGGGGGGGTAACACTGAAGCTTTCTTT
>TRBD1|TRBV4-3|NA|TRBJ1-6
CASSQDWGTVGSPLHF
TGCGCCAGCAGCCAAGATTGGGGGACAGTCGGATCACCCCTCCACTTT
>NA|TRBV7-2|NA|TRBJ1-1
CASSPHGTEDEAFF
TGTGCCAGCAGCCCCCATGGGACGGAGGATGAAGCTTTCTTT
>NA|TRBV2|NA|TRBJ1-2
CASPGGRSVSYTF
TGTGCCAGCCCGGGCGGTCGGAGTGTAAGCTACACCTTC
>TRBD1|TRBV5-6|NA|TRBJ2-7
CASSLDGQGAFEQYF
TGTGCCAGCAGCTTGGATGGACAGGGGGCTTTCGAGCAGTACTTC
>NA|TRBV2|NA|TRBJ1-2
CASSVDSITNYGYTF
TGTGCCAGCAGTGTCGACAGCATAACAAACTATGGCTACACCTTC
>NA|TRBV4-3|NA|TRBJ1-4
CASSQGGGEEKLFF
TGCGCCAGCAGCCAAGGGGGGGGCGAGGAAAAACTGTTTTTT
>NA|TRBV5-1|NA|TRBJ1-1
CASSLGRGDTEAFF
TGCGCCAGCAGCTTAGGGAGGGGGGACACTGAAGCTTTCTTT
>NA|TRBV10-3|NA|TRBJ2-7
CAIRDQRNEQYF
TGTGCCATCCGAGACCAGAGAAACGAGCAGTACTTC
>NA|TRBV4-1|NA|TRBJ1-5
CASSHLGEGNQPQHF
TGCGCCAGCAGCCACCTCGGGGAGGGCAATCAGCCCCAGCATTTT
>NA|TRBV10-3|NA|TRBJ2-5
CAISQGLETQYF
TGTGCCATCAGCCAGGGGTTAGAGACCCAGTACTTC
>NA|TRBV19|NA|TRBJ2-4
CASSQPGKNIQYF
TGTGCCAGTAGTCAGCCAGGGAAAAACATTCAGTACTTC
>TRBD2|TRBV9|NA|TRBJ2-2
CASSDGTSGGTGELFF
TGTGCCAGCAGCGACGGGACTAGCGGGGGAACCGGGGAGCTGTTTTTT
>NA|TRBV6-5|NA|TRBJ1-4
CASNPKQGSGKLFF
TGTGCCAGCAACCCAAAACAGGGTAGTGGAAAACTGTTTTTT
>TRBD1|TRBV6-6|few|TRBJ2-7
CASTDRDREWEQYF
TGTGCCAGCACGGACCGGGACAGGGAGTGGGAGCAGTACTTC
>NA|TRBV6-5|NA|TRBJ1-1
CASMITGGFTEAFF
TGTGCCAGCATGATAACCGGGGGTTTCACTGAAGCTTTCTTT
>TRBD1|TRBV19|once|TRBJ2-6
CASSPRQGPSGANVLTF
TGTGCCAGTAGTCCGCGACAGGGCCCCTCTGGGGCCAACGTCCTGACTTTC
>NA|TRBV28|NA|TRBJ1-6
CASSLSGPVGDSPLHF
TGTGCCAGCAGTTTAAGTGGGCCAGTCGGGGATTCACCCCTCCACTTT
>TRBD1|TRBV6-5|NA|TRBJ2-2
CASSWDRGGTGELFF
TGTGCCAGCAGTTGGGACAGGGGGGGGACCGGGGAGCTGTTTTTT
>TRBD1|TRBV4-1|once|TRBJ2-1
CASTHNTGTANNEQFF
TGCGCCAGCACACACAATACCGGGACAGCAAACAATGAGCAGTTCTTC
>NA|TRBV5-4|NA|TRBJ1-5
CASSLGQGSNQPQHF
TGTGCCAGCAGCTTGGGGCAGGGGAGCAATCAGCCCCAGCATTTT
>NA|TRBV6-5|NA|TRBJ1-6
CASRVGSGGNSPLHF
TGTGCCAGCAGAGTGGGTAGCGGGGGCAACTCACCCCTCCACTTT
>NA|TRBV6-5|NA|TRBJ1-1
CASRSTLNTEAFF
TGTGCCAGCCGATCTACTCTGAACACTGAAGCTTTCTTT
>NA|TRBV7-3|few|TRBJ1-1
CASSLARNTEAFF
TGTGCCAGCAGCTTAGCCAGGAACACTGAAGCTTTCTTT
>NA|TRBV7-3|many|TRBJ2-5
CASSLGFGKNWGQYF
TGTGCCAGCAGCTTAGGGTTCGGGAAGAATTGGGGCCAGTACTTC
>NA|TRBV20-1|NA|TRBJ2-7
CSARFGEQYF
TGCAGTGCTAGATTTGGGGAGCAGTACTTC
>TRBD1|TRBV18|NA|TRBJ1-1
CASSPRDRGNTEAFF
TGTGCCAGCTCACCCCGGGACAGGGGGAACACTGAAGCTTTCTTT
>TRBD1|TRBV27|NA|TRBJ1-4
CASSPGGVRGKLFF
TGTGCCAGCAGTCCAGGGGGGGTCCGCGGAAAACTGTTTTTT